This T cell receptor beta chain derives from a study of cytomegalovirus exposure and HLA in healthy donors. Turning to the study itself: Early released data comprised about 90 million unique TCRs from HLA-typed donors. Study conclusions and caveats: Other equally common chains were less clonally expanded than HLA-associated TCR beta chains, a later analysis showed. Fewer N-insertions than the approximately 680-donor mean were reportedly shown by an Asian-associated ancestry cluster in a later analysis.

The CDR3 contains 16 residues. Germline values: CDR1 SGDLS, CDR2 YYNGEE. V lost 2 bases to trimming and J lost 0 bases; unmatched junction nucleotides: 4. Regarding this clone: Its antigen is not identified.

Both 60 Vbeta primers and 13 Jbeta primers went into the PCR. Assay used: immunoSEQ multiplex PCR; TCRdb lists only in-frame clones, some missing. The profile covers approximately 98,000 clones, with around 75% appearing a single time and approximately 11% taken by the ten largest. This chain connects TRBV9 to TRBJ1-3; 8 positions match TRBD1. The sequence was collected from a man in his late teens or twenties in good health and CMV-seropositive. Material for sequencing was PBMCs. CDR3 residues: CASSVADRGSGNTIYF. The CDR3 coding sequence is TGTGCCAGCAGCGTGGCCGACAGGGGCTCTGGAAACACCATATATTTT.